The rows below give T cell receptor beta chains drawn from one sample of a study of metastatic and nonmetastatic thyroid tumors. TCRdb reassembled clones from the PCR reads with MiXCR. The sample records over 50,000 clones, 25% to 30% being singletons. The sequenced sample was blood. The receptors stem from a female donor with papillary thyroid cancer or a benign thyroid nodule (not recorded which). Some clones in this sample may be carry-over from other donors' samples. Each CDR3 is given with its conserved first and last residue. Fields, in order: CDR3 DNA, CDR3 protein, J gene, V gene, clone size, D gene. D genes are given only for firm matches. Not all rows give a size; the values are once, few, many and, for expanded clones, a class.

cdr3_nt: TGTGCCAGCAGTTACTCCCTAGCGGGAGCTTACAATGAGCAGTTCTTC
cdr3_aa: CASSYSLAGAYNEQFF
j_call: TRBJ2-1
v_call: TRBV6-5
clone_size: few
d_call: TRBD2

cdr3_nt: TGCGCCAGCAGCGGATCTCCCCAGGGTAATGGAAACACCATATATTTT
cdr3_aa: CASSGSPQGNGNTIYF
j_call: TRBJ1-3
v_call: TRBV5-1
clone_size: NA
d_call: NA

cdr3_nt: TGTGCCAGCAGTTTTAGCGGGGACCGCACAGATACGCAGTATTTT
cdr3_aa: CASSFSGDRTDTQYF
j_call: TRBJ2-3
v_call: TRBV2
clone_size: few
d_call: TRBD2

cdr3_nt: TGCAGTGTTCCCAGGGGAGAGGGGTCCTACGAGCAGTACTTC
cdr3_aa: CSVPRGEGSYEQYF
j_call: TRBJ2-7
v_call: TRBV20-1
clone_size: NA
d_call: NA

cdr3_nt: TGTGCCACCAGCAGAGAAGCGTTTGGGGGGACGAACACCGGGGAGCTGTTTTTT
cdr3_aa: CATSREAFGGTNTGELFF
j_call: TRBJ2-2
v_call: TRBV15
clone_size: few
d_call: NA

cdr3_nt: TGTGCCAGCAGCTTAGCACTAGCCTACAATGAGCAGTTCTTC
cdr3_aa: CASSLALAYNEQFF
j_call: TRBJ2-1
v_call: TRBV7-2
clone_size: few
d_call: NA

cdr3_nt: TGCGCCAGCAGCCTAACGGACAGGGGACGGCAAGAGACCCAGTACTTC
cdr3_aa: CASSLTDRGRQETQYF
j_call: TRBJ2-5
v_call: TRBV5-1
clone_size: NA
d_call: TRBD1

cdr3_nt: TGTGCCAGCAGTGAATCTGCTAGCGGGAGGTACAATGAGCAGTTCTTC
cdr3_aa: CASSESASGRYNEQFF
j_call: TRBJ2-1
v_call: TRBV6-1
clone_size: medium-sized
d_call: TRBD2

cdr3_nt: TGTGCCAGCAGTCTGGGAAATAATTCACCCCTCCACTTT
cdr3_aa: CASSLGNNSPLHF
j_call: TRBJ1-6
v_call: TRBV25-1
clone_size: NA
d_call: NA

cdr3_nt: TGTGCCAGCTCTCCTAGACTAGGAAGCTTAGGGAATGAGCAGTTCTTC
cdr3_aa: CASSPRLGSLGNEQFF
j_call: TRBJ2-1
v_call: TRBV18
clone_size: few
d_call: NA

cdr3_nt: TGTGCCACCAGTGGCGGACTAGCAGCGAACACCGGGGAGCTGTTTTTT
cdr3_aa: CATSGGLAANTGELFF
j_call: TRBJ2-2
v_call: TRBV24-1
clone_size: few
d_call: TRBD2

cdr3_nt: TGTGCCAGCAGTTACACGGGACAGGGATTCTATGGCTACACCTTC
cdr3_aa: CASSYTGQGFYGYTF
j_call: TRBJ1-2
v_call: TRBV6-2/TRBV6-3
clone_size: NA
d_call: TRBD1

cdr3_nt: TGTGCCAGCAGTTTCCGGACAGTGGGGCGTGGGTACGAGCAGTACTTC
cdr3_aa: CASSFRTVGRGYEQYF
j_call: TRBJ2-7
v_call: TRBV12-3/TRBV12-4
clone_size: few
d_call: NA

cdr3_nt: TGTGCCAGCAGTTTAGGGAGCTATGGCTACACCTTC
cdr3_aa: CASSLGSYGYTF
j_call: TRBJ1-2
v_call: TRBV28
clone_size: NA
d_call: NA

cdr3_nt: TGTGCCTGGGGGGGAGAGACCCAGTACTTC
cdr3_aa: CAWGGETQYF
j_call: TRBJ2-5
v_call: TRBV30
clone_size: NA
d_call: NA

cdr3_nt: TGTGCCTGGGTAAACCCGGGACAGTACGAGCAGTACTTC
cdr3_aa: CAWVNPGQYEQYF
j_call: TRBJ2-7
v_call: TRBV30
clone_size: many
d_call: TRBD1

cdr3_nt: TGCGCCAGCAGCTGGGGACAGGGGGTTTCCTACGAGCAGTACTTC
cdr3_aa: CASSWGQGVSYEQYF
j_call: TRBJ2-7
v_call: TRBV5-1
clone_size: NA
d_call: TRBD1

cdr3_nt: TGCGCCAGCAGCCGAGGGACAGGTTCGAGCACTGAAGCTTTCTTT
cdr3_aa: CASSRGTGSSTEAFF
j_call: TRBJ1-1
v_call: TRBV4-1
clone_size: NA
d_call: TRBD1

cdr3_nt: TGTGCCAGCTCACCACAGGGGAACAATAATTCACCCCTCCACTTT
cdr3_aa: CASSPQGNNNSPLHF
j_call: TRBJ1-6
v_call: TRBV18
clone_size: NA
d_call: NA

cdr3_nt: TGTGCCAGCAGTTACGCGCAGCACCAAGAGACCCAGTACTTC
cdr3_aa: CASSYAQHQETQYF
j_call: TRBJ2-5
v_call: TRBV6-5
clone_size: NA
d_call: NA

cdr3_nt: TGCGCCAGCAGCCAAGTAAGGTCTCACGAGCAGTACTTC
cdr3_aa: CASSQVRSHEQYF
j_call: TRBJ2-7
v_call: TRBV4-3
clone_size: many
d_call: NA

cdr3_nt: TGTGCCAGCAGCGTAGCTGGAACAGGGGGCAACGAGCAGTACTTC
cdr3_aa: CASSVAGTGGNEQYF
j_call: TRBJ2-7
v_call: TRBV9
clone_size: few
d_call: TRBD1

cdr3_nt: TGTGCCAGCAGTGACCCGAACACTGAAGCTTTCTTT
cdr3_aa: CASSDPNTEAFF
j_call: TRBJ1-1
v_call: TRBV2
clone_size: few
d_call: NA

cdr3_nt: TGTGCCAGCAGCCCTGCCGGGGGGGCCTACGAGCAGTACTTC
cdr3_aa: CASSPAGGAYEQYF
j_call: TRBJ2-7
v_call: TRBV7-2
clone_size: NA
d_call: TRBD2

cdr3_nt: TGTGCCAGCAGTTCAGGGGAAGCCTACAATGAGCAGTTCTTC
cdr3_aa: CASSSGEAYNEQFF
j_call: TRBJ2-1
v_call: TRBV6-1
clone_size: few
d_call: NA

cdr3_nt: TGTGCCAGCAGCACCGGGACAATAGGTGAGCCCCAGCATTTT
cdr3_aa: CASSTGTIGEPQHF
j_call: TRBJ1-5
v_call: TRBV25-1
clone_size: few
d_call: NA

cdr3_nt: TGTGCCAGCAGCACATACCAGAGGGGGGTATCCGAGCAGTACTTC
cdr3_aa: CASSTYQRGVSEQYF
j_call: TRBJ2-7
v_call: TRBV11-2
clone_size: few
d_call: NA

cdr3_nt: TGTGCCAGTAGTATGCCCAGTGCTGGGGCCAACGTCCTGACTTTC
cdr3_aa: CASSMPSAGANVLTF
j_call: TRBJ2-6
v_call: TRBV19
clone_size: few
d_call: NA

cdr3_nt: TGTGCCAGCAGCTCGCGACTAGCCTCCAATGAGCAGTTCTTC
cdr3_aa: CASSSRLASNEQFF
j_call: TRBJ2-1
v_call: TRBV7-2
clone_size: NA
d_call: TRBD2

cdr3_nt: TGTGCCAGCAGTTACCGCATAGGGGGAACAGATACGCAGTATTTT
cdr3_aa: CASSYRIGGTDTQYF
j_call: TRBJ2-3
v_call: TRBV6-5
clone_size: NA
d_call: NA

cdr3_nt: TGTGCCAGTAGTATCATAGCGGGAGTTTACGAGCAGTACTTC
cdr3_aa: CASSIIAGVYEQYF
j_call: TRBJ2-7
v_call: TRBV19
clone_size: few
d_call: TRBD2

cdr3_nt: TGTGCCAGCAGGAGACGACTAGCGGGAGACCAAGAGACCCAGTACTTC
cdr3_aa: CASRRRLAGDQETQYF
j_call: TRBJ2-5
v_call: TRBV6-2/TRBV6-3
clone_size: NA
d_call: TRBD2

cdr3_nt: TGTGCCATCAGTAAAGGACAGGAGAGCTACGAGCAGTACTTC
cdr3_aa: CAISKGQESYEQYF
j_call: TRBJ2-7
v_call: TRBV10-3
clone_size: many
d_call: TRBD1

cdr3_nt: TGTGCCAGTAGTACTGGACATATAAACACCGGGGAGCTGTTTTTT
cdr3_aa: CASSTGHINTGELFF
j_call: TRBJ2-2
v_call: TRBV19
clone_size: NA
d_call: NA

cdr3_nt: TGTGCCAGCAGACAGGGCAATGAGCAGTTCTTC
cdr3_aa: CASRQGNEQFF
j_call: TRBJ2-1
v_call: TRBV12-3/TRBV12-4
clone_size: few
d_call: NA

cdr3_nt: TGTGCCAGCAGTGGGGGTCGCTCCGGGGAGCTGTTTTTT
cdr3_aa: CASSGGRSGELFF
j_call: TRBJ2-2
v_call: TRBV2
clone_size: few
d_call: NA

cdr3_nt: TGTGCCAGCAGTCCACGGCGCCCAGAAGATAACACTGAAGCTTTCTTT
cdr3_aa: CASSPRRPEDNTEAFF
j_call: TRBJ1-1
v_call: TRBV27
clone_size: NA
d_call: NA

cdr3_nt: TGTGCCACCAGTAAACCGACCTACAATGAGCAGTTCTTC
cdr3_aa: CATSKPTYNEQFF
j_call: TRBJ2-1
v_call: TRBV15
clone_size: many
d_call: NA

cdr3_nt: TGCAGTGCTAGAGATCGACAGGGGTTCACAGATACGCAGTATTTT
cdr3_aa: CSARDRQGFTDTQYF
j_call: TRBJ2-3
v_call: TRBV20-1
clone_size: NA
d_call: TRBD1

cdr3_nt: TGCGCCAGCAGCTTAGCGGGAGAGTGGGGGGCCAACGTCCTGACTTTC
cdr3_aa: CASSLAGEWGANVLTF
j_call: TRBJ2-6
v_call: TRBV5-1
clone_size: NA
d_call: TRBD2

cdr3_nt: TGTGCCAGCAGCCCCCAGGTCAATCAGCCCCAGCATTTT
cdr3_aa: CASSPQVNQPQHF
j_call: TRBJ1-5
v_call: TRBV6-2/TRBV6-3
clone_size: NA
d_call: NA

cdr3_nt: TGTGCCATCAGGGGAAGGGAGGGGGCCAACGTCCTGACTTTC
cdr3_aa: CAIRGREGANVLTF
j_call: TRBJ2-6
v_call: TRBV10-3
clone_size: few
d_call: NA

cdr3_nt: TGTGCCAGCAGCACTAACTATGGCTACACCTTC
cdr3_aa: CASSTNYGYTF
j_call: TRBJ1-2
v_call: TRBV28
clone_size: many
d_call: NA

cdr3_nt: TGTGCCAGCAGTGAAGCGGACCGACAGGGGGGCGGTACGCAGTATTTT
cdr3_aa: CASSEADRQGGGTQYF
j_call: TRBJ2-3
v_call: TRBV6-1
clone_size: NA
d_call: TRBD1